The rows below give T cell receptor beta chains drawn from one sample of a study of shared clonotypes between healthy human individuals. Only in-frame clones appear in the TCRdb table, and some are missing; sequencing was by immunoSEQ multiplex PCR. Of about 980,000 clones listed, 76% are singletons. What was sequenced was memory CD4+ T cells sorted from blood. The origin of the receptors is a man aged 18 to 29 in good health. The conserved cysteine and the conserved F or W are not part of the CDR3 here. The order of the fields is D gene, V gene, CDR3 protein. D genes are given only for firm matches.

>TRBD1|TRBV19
ASSRDSSSYGYT
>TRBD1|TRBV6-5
ASRLGQLNTGELF
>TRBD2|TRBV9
ASSGQAGGPWNEQF
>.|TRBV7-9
ASSLSDGIQY
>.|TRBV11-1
ASSLSRGTGNTIY
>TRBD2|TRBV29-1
SAASGGNIGELF
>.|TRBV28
ASRSQGTHEQY
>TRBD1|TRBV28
ASSSGTQGAREQY
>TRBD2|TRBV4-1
ASSQSLAGRIYEQY
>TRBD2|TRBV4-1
ASSQDYASGRDTQY
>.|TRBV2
ASHQGDEKLF
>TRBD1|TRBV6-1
ASSAGTGAGANVLT